A selection of T cell receptor beta chains follows, all from one sample in a study of blood T cell repertoires in COVID-19. The assay was immunoSEQ multiplex PCR, and TCRdb's table has in-frame clones only and misses some. The table lists some 330,000 clones, roughly 86% of them singletons. Sequenced: peripheral blood. These receptors originate from a woman in her 30s with COVID-19, enrolled during active disease. CDR3s include the opening cysteine and the closing phenylalanine or tryptophan. A D gene is named only where the DNA matches it firmly. Expanded clones are given a class, and other clones once, few, many or no size at all.

clone_size: -; v_call: TRBV24-1; j_call: TRBJ1-2; d_call: -; cdr3_aa: CATSGTGFGYTF; cdr3_nt: TGTGCCACCAGTGGAACAGGGTTTGGCTACACCTTC
clone_size: -; v_call: TRBV7-3; j_call: TRBJ2-2; d_call: -; cdr3_aa: CASSLLGNTGELFF; cdr3_nt: TGTGCCAGCAGCTTGCTAGGGAACACCGGGGAGCTGTTTTTT
clone_size: once; v_call: TRBV5-1; j_call: TRBJ1-6; d_call: -; cdr3_aa: CASSLGRVDSPLHF; cdr3_nt: TGCGCCAGCAGCTTAGGGAGGGTAGATTCACCCCTCCACTTT
clone_size: -; v_call: TRBV19; j_call: TRBJ1-5; d_call: -; cdr3_aa: CASSAGQTYQPQHF; cdr3_nt: TGTGCCAGTAGTGCCGGACAGACTTATCAGCCCCAGCATTTT
clone_size: -; v_call: TRBV5-1; j_call: TRBJ1-1; d_call: -; cdr3_aa: CASSLVSNTEAFF; cdr3_nt: TGCGCCAGCAGCTTGGTCTCGAACACTGAAGCTTTCTTT
clone_size: -; v_call: TRBV7-8; j_call: TRBJ1-1; d_call: -; cdr3_aa: CASRSGGLVEAFF; cdr3_nt: TGTGCCAGCAGGTCGGGGGGGCTTGTTGAAGCTTTCTTT
clone_size: few; v_call: TRBV18; j_call: TRBJ1-4; d_call: -; cdr3_aa: CASSPRAGNNEKLFF; cdr3_nt: TGTGCCAGCTCACCAAGGGCAGGGAATAATGAAAAACTGTTTTTT
clone_size: -; v_call: TRBV5-4; j_call: TRBJ2-5; d_call: TRBD1; cdr3_aa: CASSFDRAETQYF; cdr3_nt: TGTGCCAGCAGCTTCGACAGGGCGGAGACCCAGTACTTC
clone_size: -; v_call: TRBV29-1; j_call: TRBJ2-1; d_call: TRBD2; cdr3_aa: CSVGGGAHNEQFF; cdr3_nt: TGCAGCGTTGGCGGGGGGGCCCACAATGAGCAGTTCTTC
clone_size: -; v_call: TRBV5-3; j_call: TRBJ2-2; d_call: TRBD2; cdr3_aa: CARSFILTSGGVNTGELFF; cdr3_nt: TGTGCCAGAAGCTTTATACTGACTAGCGGGGGGGTAAACACCGGGGAGCTGTTTTTT
clone_size: -; v_call: TRBV5-4; j_call: TRBJ2-1; d_call: -; cdr3_aa: CASSWGGASNEQFF; cdr3_nt: TGTGCCAGCAGCTGGGGGGGGGCCAGCAATGAGCAGTTCTTC
clone_size: -; v_call: TRBV18; j_call: TRBJ2-1; d_call: TRBD1; cdr3_aa: CASSPRGTGDLNEQFF; cdr3_nt: TGTGCCAGCTCACCTCGCGGGACAGGGGACCTCAATGAGCAGTTCTTC
clone_size: -; v_call: TRBV19; j_call: TRBJ2-3; d_call: TRBD2; cdr3_aa: CASSIQAGNTDTQYF; cdr3_nt: TGTGCCAGTAGTATACAAGCGGGAAACACAGATACGCAGTATTTT
clone_size: once; v_call: TRBV3-1/TRBV3-2; j_call: TRBJ2-2; d_call: TRBD2; cdr3_aa: CASSPPRSSGRTGELFF; cdr3_nt: TGTGCCAGCAGCCCGCCCCGTAGTAGCGGGCGGACCGGGGAGCTGTTTTTT
clone_size: -; v_call: TRBV5-1; j_call: TRBJ1-2; d_call: TRBD1; cdr3_aa: CASSPTGTGRNGYTF; cdr3_nt: TGCGCCAGCAGCCCCACCGGGACAGGGAGGAATGGCTACACCTTC
clone_size: -; v_call: TRBV28; j_call: TRBJ1-2; d_call: -; cdr3_aa: CASSLRAYGYTF; cdr3_nt: TGTGCCAGCAGTCTTAGAGCGTATGGCTACACCTTC
clone_size: -; v_call: TRBV4-2; j_call: TRBJ2-1; d_call: TRBD2; cdr3_aa: CASSQGSRGGNEQFF; cdr3_nt: TGTGCCAGCAGCCAAGGTTCACGGGGGGGCAATGAGCAGTTCTTC